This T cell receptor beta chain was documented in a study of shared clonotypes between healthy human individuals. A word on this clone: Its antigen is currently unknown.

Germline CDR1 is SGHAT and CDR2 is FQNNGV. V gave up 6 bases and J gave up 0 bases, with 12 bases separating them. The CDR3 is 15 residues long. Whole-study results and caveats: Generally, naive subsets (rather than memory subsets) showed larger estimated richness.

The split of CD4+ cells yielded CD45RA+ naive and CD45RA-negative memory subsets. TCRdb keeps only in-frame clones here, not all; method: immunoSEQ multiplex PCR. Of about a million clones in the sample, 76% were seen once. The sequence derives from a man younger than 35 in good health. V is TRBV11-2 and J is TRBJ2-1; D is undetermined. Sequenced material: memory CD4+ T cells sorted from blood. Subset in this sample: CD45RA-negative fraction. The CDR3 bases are TGTGCCAGCAGTGATTGGCAGGACTCCTACAATGAGCAGTTCTTC. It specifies CASSDWQDSYNEQFF.